These 11 T cell receptor beta chains share one sample of origin, sequenced in a study of Graves' ophthalmopathy and Graves' hyperthyroidism. TCR beta CDR3 regions were amplified from RNA transcripts. The library came from an HTBI-primed first-round RT-PCR and a second-round multiplex PCR. One entry per CDR3 protein results from TCRdb running MiXCR on the multiplex PCR reads. The sample consists of around 670,000 distinct CDR3 sequences, 35% to 50% of them appearing once. Input material: peripheral blood. The source of these receptors is an adult man with Graves' ophthalmopathy.

Note on this clonotype: The junction departs from germline at one end; a sequencing error may be responsible. The V gene is TRBV10-3, the J gene TRBJ2-5; no clear D. CDR1 and CDR2 (germline): ENHRY, SYGVKD. There are 14 residues in the CDR3. The CDR3: CASSEWDVQETQYF. CDR3 nucleotides: TGTGCCAGCAGTGAGTGGGATGTACAAGAGACCCAGTACTTC.

On this clonotype: Given a much more abundant clone one base away, this may be a read error. The rearrangement uses TRBV20-1 and TRBJ2-7, with D unresolved. The CDR3 totals 13 residues. Germline loops: CDR1 DFQATT, CDR2 SNEGSKA (reference sequence). Trimming stripped 8 bases from V and 0 bases from J, with 14 bases between. CDR3 amino acids: CSPIRDNSYEQYF. The CDR3 DNA is TGCAGTCCGATCCGAGACAACTCCTACGAGCAGTACTTC.

The chain recombines TRBV7-3 with TRBJ2-6; TRBD1 matches 7 bases. The CDR3 is 16 amino acids. The germline CDR1 and CDR2 sequences are SGHTA and FQGTGA. Unmatched junction bases numbered 7, after V lost 4 bases and J lost 4 bases. DNA for the CDR3: TGTGCCAGCAGCTCGCCTCCGGGACAGGGGGCCAACGTCCTGACTTTC. This sequence encodes CASSSPPGQGANVLTF.

The J gene is TRBJ1-4, the V gene TRBV19; 9 bases agree with TRBD1. The CDR3 runs to 15 residues. J lost 8 bases, V lost 6 bases, and 10 bases had no gene match. Germline V gene sequence: CDR1 LNHDA, CDR2 SQIVND (reference sequence). The CDR3 protein is CASSLLGQGAEKLFF. CDR3 DNA sequence: TGTGCCAGTAGCCTCCTGGGACAGGGTGCGGAAAAACTGTTTTTT.

V and J are TRBV5-1 and TRBJ2-7, with D unresolved. The V and J ends lost 2 bases and 4 bases respectively, with 10 bases between them. The germline V gene encodes CDR1 SGHRS and CDR2 YFSETQ. The CDR3 contains 13 residues. CDR3 residues: CASSFGSLYEQYF. The CDR3 DNA sequence: TGCGCCAGCAGCTTTGGCTCCCTTTACGAGCAGTACTTC.

The chain combines TRBV11-2 with TRBJ2-5; 8 bases match TRBD2. The CDR3 consists of 15 residues. Germline V gives CDR1 SGHAT, CDR2 FQNNGV. Losses at the gene ends were 7 bases for V and 7 bases for J; bases not matched to a gene: 14. CDR3 protein: CASIIGGAGSGTQYF. CDR3 DNA: TGTGCCAGCATTATCGGGGGGGCCGGGAGCGGGACCCAGTACTTC.

The rearrangement uses TRBV11-2 and TRBJ1-1, with 9 bases aligning to TRBD1. Germline V lookup: CDR1 SGHAT, CDR2 FQNNGV. V lost 4 bases to trimming and J lost 3 bases; unmatched junction nucleotides: 9. CDR3 size: 16 residues. The CDR3 DNA reads TGTGCCAGCAGCTCCGGGACAGGGCTCGACTACACTGAAGCTTTCTTT. As protein: CASSSGTGLDYTEAFF.

This clonotype has at least ten counts. The chain combines TRBV2 with TRBJ2-7; possibly TRBD2 for D (6 bases). V was clipped by 7 bases and J by 2 bases, with 12 bases between them. This CDR3 is 13 amino acids long. Germline V lookup: CDR1 SNHLY, CDR2 FYNNEI. DNA for the CDR3: TGTGCCAGCATCGACGGACTAACCTACGAGCAGTACTTC. Translating it yields CASIDGLTYEQYF.

At least ten counts were recorded for this clonotype. The chain employs TRBV7-9 and TRBJ1-3, with D possibly matching TRBD1 (5 bases). Germline CDR1 SEHNR, CDR2 FQNEAQ (reference sequence). The V end lost 2 bases, the J end lost 0 bases, and 8 bases lay between the germline ends. The CDR3 is made up of 15 amino acids. CDR3 sequence (DNA): TGTGCCAGCAGCTTAACAGGCTACTCTGGAAACACCATATATTTT. As protein: CASSLTGYSGNTIYF.

This clonotype was picked up many times. The chain carries TRBV7-9 and TRBJ2-6; D perhaps matches TRBD2 (6 bases). With 11 bases removed from V and 0 bases from J, the gap between germline ends came to 14 bases. Germline V gene sequence: CDR1 SEHNR, CDR2 FQNEAQ (reference sequence). CDR3 length equals 15 residues. CDR3 DNA sequence: TGTGCCGCACGGGACTTAAACTCTGGGGCCAACGTCCTGACTTTC. Amino acid sequence: CAARDLNSGANVLTF.

The V and J genes are TRBV2 and TRBJ2-2, with TRBD1 identical over 8 bases. V dropped 7 bases and J dropped 5; count of bases not matched to a gene: 6. This CDR3 is built from 14 residues. Germline V gene lookup returns CDR1 SNHLY and CDR2 FYNNEI. The chain's CDR3 is CASIQGARTGELFF. CDR3 in DNA: TGTGCCAGCATTCAGGGGGCAAGGACCGGGGAGCTGTTTTTT.